Listed here are 9 T cell receptor beta chains from one sample, sequenced in a study of hypomethylating agent response in myelodysplastic syndrome. Repertoires were generated with immunoSEQ multiplex PCR, while TCRdb's copy carries only in-frame clones and drops some. Of approximately 9,300 clones in the sample, 83% were seen once. Source: bone marrow, taken before or after starting hypomethylating agent treatment for myelodysplastic syndrome (not recorded which). The receptors were gathered from a human donor with myelodysplastic syndrome.

V usage is TRBV5-4 and J usage is TRBJ2-6; possible D gene TRBD1, 6 bases. Germline CDR1 SGHNT, CDR2 YYREEE (reference sequence). The germline V and J ends were trimmed by 4 bases and 2 bases, with 10 bases remaining between them. This CDR3 has 15 residues. The CDR3 DNA follows: TGTGCCAGCAGCAAGGACAGAGCTGGGGCCAACGTCCTGACTTTC. It yields the protein CASSKDRAGANVLTF.

As DNA, the CDR3 is TGTGCCAGCAGTTGGGAGTACGAGCAGTACTTC. Amino acid sequence: CASSWEYEQYF. The V gene is TRBV6-5, the J gene TRBJ2-7, with D perhaps matching TRBD2 (5 bases). The CDR3 sequence is 11 residues long. Trimming stripped 4 bases from V and 4 bases from J, with 5 bases between. Germline loops: CDR1 MNHEY, CDR2 SVGAGI.

This CDR3 reads CATETGEGSNIQYF. CDR3 DNA: TGTGCCACCGAGACAGGGGAGGGATCGAACATTCAGTACTTC. The chain links TRBV6-1 to TRBJ2-4; D is perhaps TRBD1 (8 bases). Trimming took off 10 bases at V and 7 bases at J, with 20 bases between the two ends. CDR3 length: 14 amino acids. Germline CDR1 reads MNHNS; CDR2 reads SASEGT.

This sequence joins TRBV19 and TRBJ2-3; D call uncertain. V was pared by 0 bases and J by 2 bases, with 6 bases between. CDR1 is LNHDA and CDR2 is SQIVND in the germline V gene (reference sequence). The length of the CDR3 is 14 residues. CDR3 in amino acids: CASSIDHPTDTQYF. DNA for the CDR3: TGTGCCAGTAGTATAGACCACCCCACAGATACGCAGTATTTT.

This chain joins TRBV5-6 and TRBJ2-1; TRBD1 agrees at 7 bases. In germline, CDR1 is SGHDT, CDR2 YYEEEE. V was pared by 4 bases and J by 15 bases, with 16 bases of the junction left unmatched. The CDR3 sequence is 14 residues long. The CDR3 here is CASSRASTVAGGFF. CDR3 nucleotides: TGTGCCAGCAGCCGAGCGTCAACGGTGGCAGGGGGGTTCTTC.

This chain links TRBV10-1 with TRBJ2-2, with unresolved D. Trimming took off 2 bases at V and 9 bases at J, with 7 bases between the two ends. This CDR3 has 12 residues. The germline V gene has CDR1 WNHNN and CDR2 SYGVQD (reference sequence). The CDR3 loop reads CASSESNRELFF. The DNA of the CDR3 is TGCGCCAGCAGTGAGAGTAATAGGGAGCTGTTTTTT.

This clone occurred a few times. In nucleotides, the CDR3 is TGTGCCATCAGTGATACTCAGGGGGCCTATGGCTACACCTTC. The encoded protein is CAISDTQGAYGYTF. The chain employs TRBV10-3 and TRBJ1-2, with TRBD1 identical over 8 bases. The V and J ends lost 3 bases and 4 bases, in that order; junction bases with no gene match: 4. Germline CDR1 and CDR2: ENHRY and SYGVKD. The CDR3 has 14 residues.

The chain combines TRBV29-1 with TRBJ1-4; D gene ambiguous. The CDR3 is 10 residues long. CDR1 is SQVTM and CDR2 is ANQGSEA in the germline V gene. Trimming took off 5 bases at V and 7 bases at J, with 5 bases between the two ends. In nucleotides, the CDR3 is TGCAGCGTTTTAGGTGAAAAACTGTTTTTT. Translated: CSVLGEKLFF.

This chain uses TRBV6-5 with TRBJ2-1; 8 bases map to TRBD2. This CDR3 has 15 amino acids. After removal of 6 bases from V and 8 bases from J, the junction contained 12 bases not matched to a gene. CDR1 is MNHEY, CDR2 SVGAGI, per germline. CDR3 sequence (DNA): TGTGCCAGCAGGGGGAGGGGCAGCGGGAGTCATGAGCAGTTCTTC. Translation gives CASRGRGSGSHEQFF.